What follows are 3 T cell receptor beta chains derived from one specimen sequenced in a study of blood T cell repertoires in COVID-19. Data came from immunoSEQ multiplex PCR; TCRdb stores just in-frame clones and leaves some out. This table holds over 200,000 clones, 70% to 85% found once. Source material: PBMCs or T cells enriched from blood (not recorded which). The receptors here all came from a man aged 60 to 69 who had recovered from COVID-19.

This chain links TRBV9 with TRBJ1-6; 11 positions agree with TRBD1. This CDR3 spans 16 amino acids. V shed 4 bases and J 4 bases; nucleotides not matched to a gene: 4. From germline, CDR1 is SGDLS and CDR2 YYNGEE. CDR3 amino acids: CASSLGTGGYNSPLHF. The CDR3 DNA reads TGTGCCAGCAGCTTAGGGACAGGGGGTTATAATTCACCCCTCCACTTT.

This clone occurred a few times. The genes are TRBV11-1 and TRBJ1-4; maybe TRBD1 (6 bases). With 5 bases removed from V and 4 bases from J, the gap between germline ends came to 11 bases. This CDR3 is built from 14 residues. CDR1 is SGHAT, CDR2 FQDESV, per germline (reference sequence). CDR3 region: CASSQDSFNEKLFF. The CDR3 DNA reads TGTGCCAGCAGCCAGGACAGCTTTAATGAAAAACTGTTTTTT.

This chain connects TRBV18 to TRBJ1-3; a weak D match, TRBD1 (5 bases). The germline gives CDR1 KGHSH, CDR2 LQKENI. Deletions cut 4 bases from V and 4 bases from J, with 14 bases between. The CDR3 has 15 amino acids. The CDR3 DNA reads as TGTGCCAGCTCACTTAATCAGGGACTCGGAAACACCATATATTTT. Protein: CASSLNQGLGNTIYF.